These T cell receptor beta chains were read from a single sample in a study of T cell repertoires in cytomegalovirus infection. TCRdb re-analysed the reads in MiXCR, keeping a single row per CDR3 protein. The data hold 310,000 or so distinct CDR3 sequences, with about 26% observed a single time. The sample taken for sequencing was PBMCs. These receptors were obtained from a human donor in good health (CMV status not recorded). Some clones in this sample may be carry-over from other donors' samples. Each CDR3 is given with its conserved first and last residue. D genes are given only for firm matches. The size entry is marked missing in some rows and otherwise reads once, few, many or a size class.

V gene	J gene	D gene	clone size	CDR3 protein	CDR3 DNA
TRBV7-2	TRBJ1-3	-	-	CASSPGPNSGNTIYF	TGTGCCAGCAGCCCCGGACCGAACTCTGGAAACACCATATATTTT
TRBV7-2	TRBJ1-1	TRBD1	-	CASNRRGQAGEAFF	TGTGCCAGCAACCGACGGGGACAGGCAGGTGAAGCTTTCTTT
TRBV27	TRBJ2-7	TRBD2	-	CASSPGLAGPLPDEQYF	TGTGCCAGCAGTCCGGGACTAGCGGGCCCTCTGCCAGACGAGCAGTACTTC
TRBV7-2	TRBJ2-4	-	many	CASSLGGANSNIQYF	TGTGCCAGCAGCTTAGGGGGCGCGAACAGTAACATTCAGTACTTC
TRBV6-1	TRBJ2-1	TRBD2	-	CASSESLAGAGDEQFF	TGTGCCAGCAGTGAAAGCCTAGCGGGGGCCGGGGATGAGCAGTTCTTC
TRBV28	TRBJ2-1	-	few	CASSSSDTRQFF	TGTGCCAGCAGTTCCTCGGACACACGGCAGTTCTTC
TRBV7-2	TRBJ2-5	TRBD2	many	CASSPRRGETQYF	TGTGCCAGCAGCCCGCGGCGGGGGGAGACCCAGTACTTC
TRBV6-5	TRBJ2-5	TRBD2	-	CASRPRLAGRETQYF	TGTGCCAGCAGGCCCAGACTAGCGGGACGGGAGACCCAGTACTTC
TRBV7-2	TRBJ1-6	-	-	CASSPNRDGPTLHF	TGTGCCAGCAGCCCCAATCGGGACGGCCCTACCCTCCACTTT
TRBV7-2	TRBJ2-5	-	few	CASSLSFGETQYF	TGTGCCAGCAGCTTATCCTTTGGAGAGACCCAGTACTTC
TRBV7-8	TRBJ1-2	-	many	CASSLAQGKSYGYTF	TGTGCCAGCAGCTTAGCGCAGGGGAAGAGCTATGGCTACACCTTC
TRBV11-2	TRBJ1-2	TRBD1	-	CASSSWDRGYGYTF	TGTGCCAGCAGCTCGTGGGACAGGGGCTATGGCTACACCTTC
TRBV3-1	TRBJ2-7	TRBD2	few	CASSRADSGSYEQYF	TGTGCCAGCAGCCGCGCGGATAGCGGGTCCTACGAGCAGTACTTC
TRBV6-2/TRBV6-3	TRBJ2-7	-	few	CASRTAGFSYEQYF	TGTGCCAGCAGAACGGCAGGGTTCTCCTACGAGCAGTACTTC
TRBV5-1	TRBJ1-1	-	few	CASSLQDNTEAFF	TGCGCCAGCAGCTTGCAGGATAACACTGAAGCTTTCTTT
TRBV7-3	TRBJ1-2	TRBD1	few	CASSPTGAGTNYGYTF	TGTGCCAGCAGCCCCACAGGGGCGGGAACTAACTATGGCTACACCTTC
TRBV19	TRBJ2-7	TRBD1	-	CASRGPGQGAYEQYF	TGTGCCAGCAGAGGACCGGGACAGGGGGCGTACGAGCAGTACTTC
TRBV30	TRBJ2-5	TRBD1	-	CAWQETGAWETQYF	TGTGCCTGGCAAGAGACAGGGGCCTGGGAGACCCAGTACTTC
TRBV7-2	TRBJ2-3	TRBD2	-	CASSQRLAVSTDTQYF	TGTGCCAGCAGCCAAAGACTAGCGGTCAGCACAGATACGCAGTATTTT
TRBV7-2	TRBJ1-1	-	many	CASSLGGGTSAFF	TGTGCCAGCAGCTTAGGAGGGGGGACATCGGCTTTCTTT
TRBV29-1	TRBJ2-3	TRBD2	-	CSGAGGAGVVDTQYF	TGCAGCGGGGCGGGGGGAGCGGGGGTTGTCGATACGCAGTATTTT
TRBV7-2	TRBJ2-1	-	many	CASSLGQVGYNEQFF	TGTGCCAGCAGCTTAGGCCAGGTGGGCTACAATGAGCAGTTCTTC
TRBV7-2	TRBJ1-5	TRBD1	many	CASSLAPIWTGTALSNQPQHF	TGTGCCAGCAGCTTAGCGCCAATATGGACCGGGACAGCATTAAGCAATCAGCCCCAGCATTTT
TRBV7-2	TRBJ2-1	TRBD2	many	CASSRSEPGLAVYNEQFF	TGTGCCAGCAGCCGATCCGAACCGGGACTAGCGGTTTACAATGAGCAGTTCTTC
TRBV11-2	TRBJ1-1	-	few	CASSARQIMNTEAFF	TGTGCCAGCAGCGCCCGACAGATAATGAACACTGAAGCTTTCTTT
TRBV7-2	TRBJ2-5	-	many	CASSLAYQETQYF	TGTGCCAGCAGCTTAGCGTACCAAGAGACCCAGTACTTC
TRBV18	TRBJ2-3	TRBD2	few	CASSNVPSGISWGTDTQYF	TGTGCCAGCTCAAACGTCCCTAGCGGGATCTCCTGGGGCACAGATACGCAGTATTTT
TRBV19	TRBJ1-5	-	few	CASSGTLLEPQHF	TGTGCCAGTAGCGGGACACTGTTGGAGCCCCAGCATTTT
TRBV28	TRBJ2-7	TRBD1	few	CASNVPGQASYEQYF	TGTGCCAGTAATGTTCCGGGACAGGCCTCCTACGAGCAGTACTTC
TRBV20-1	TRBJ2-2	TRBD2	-	CSARLAGMVTGELFF	TGCAGTGCTAGATTAGCGGGAATGGTCACCGGGGAGCTGTTTTTT
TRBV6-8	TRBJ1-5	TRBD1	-	CASSSDRGANQPQHF	TGTGCCAGCAGTTCGGACAGGGGAGCAAATCAGCCCCAGCATTTT
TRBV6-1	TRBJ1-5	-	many	CASSPVGIEPQHF	TGTGCCAGCAGCCCGGTGGGAATAGAGCCCCAGCATTTT
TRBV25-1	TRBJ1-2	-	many	CASSESWENYGYTF	TGTGCCAGCAGTGAATCCTGGGAGAACTATGGCTACACCTTC
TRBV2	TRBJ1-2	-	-	CASSEMGWGAEGGYTF	TGTGCCAGCAGTGAAATGGGGTGGGGGGCAGAAGGGGGCTACACCTTC
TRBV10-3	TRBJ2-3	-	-	CAIMAGALSTDTQYF	TGTGCCATCATGGCGGGGGCCCTTTCCACAGATACGCAGTATTTT
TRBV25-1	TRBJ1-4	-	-	CASSVKQGSEKLFF	TGTGCCAGCAGTGTAAAACAGGGTAGTGAAAAACTGTTTTTT
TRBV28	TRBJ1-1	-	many	CASSLGFTGGTEAFF	TGTGCCAGCAGTTTAGGTTTTACAGGAGGAACTGAAGCTTTCTTT
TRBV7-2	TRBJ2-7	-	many	CASSRSTSYEQYF	TGTGCCAGCAGTAGGTCTACCTCCTACGAGCAGTACTTC
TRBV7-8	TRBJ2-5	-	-	CASSFLREETQYF	TGTGCCAGCAGCTTTCTGCGTGAAGAGACCCAGTACTTC
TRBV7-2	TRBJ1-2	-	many	CASSLKGAAGYGYTF	TGTGCCAGCAGCTTAAAAGGGGCGGCTGGCTATGGCTACACCTTC
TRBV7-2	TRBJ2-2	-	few	CASSPRVAGTGELFF	TGTGCCAGCAGCCCCAGGGTTGCGGGCACCGGGGAGCTGTTTTTT
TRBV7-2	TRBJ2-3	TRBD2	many	CASSLSGSRTDTQYF	TGTGCCAGCAGCTTAAGCGGGAGTCGAACAGATACGCAGTATTTT
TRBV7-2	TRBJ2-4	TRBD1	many	CASSLRPTGENIQYF	TGTGCCAGCAGCTTAAGGCCGACAGGGGAAAACATTCAGTACTTC
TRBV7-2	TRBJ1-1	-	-	CASSLRYGAFF	TGTGCCAGCAGCTTGAGGTACGGGGCTTTCTTT
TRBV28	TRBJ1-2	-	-	CASMGGNGYTF	TGTGCCAGCATGGGAGGCAATGGCTACACCTTC
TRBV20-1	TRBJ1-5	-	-	CSARGRGPNQPQHF	TGCAGTGCTAGAGGAAGGGGACCGAATCAGCCCCAGCATTTT
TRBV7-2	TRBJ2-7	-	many	CASSLEWGAYEQYF	TGTGCCAGCAGCTTAGAGTGGGGGGCCTACGAGCAGTACTTC
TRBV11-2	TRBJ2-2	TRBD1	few	CASSQRQGRTGELFF	TGTGCCAGCAGCCAGAGACAGGGACGAACCGGGGAGCTGTTTTTT
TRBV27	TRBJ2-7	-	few	CASSLWRPGGTARHEQYF	TGTGCCAGCAGTTTATGGCGGCCCGGCGGGACAGCGCGACACGAGCAGTACTTC
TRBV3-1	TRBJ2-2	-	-	CASSTGTSNTGELFF	TGTGCCAGCAGTACCGGGACTTCGAACACCGGGGAGCTGTTTTTT